Sequencing of this T cell receptor (beta chain) was carried out in a study of shared clonotypes between healthy human individuals (dated by TCRdb to the early 2020s). In the study overall: The cohort included a few men and a couple of women between 18 and 49 years of age. For each donor, three plates each were used for CD4 naive and CD4 memory, two plates were used for CD8 naive, and one plate was used for CD8 memory. To increase sequencing depth and limit assay-specific biases, different laboratories used diverse techniques to prepare libraries and sequence TCR repertoires. Each donor's leukapheresis produced roughly between roughly 0.85 and 10 billion PBMCs. To estimate repertoire size and how much clonotypes are shared between individuals, the study performed deep sequencing of blood TCR repertoires from roughly five healthy adults.

Worth noting for this clone: There is no known antigen for this receptor. No base quality information exists; no much larger clone differs at one position.

Donors were healthy HIV-negative adults with no recently reported acute infections or vaccinations. Every donor was a Caucasian adult residing in Nashville, Tennessee, USA. CD4+ T cells were enriched by magnetic negative selection, after which naive cells were positively selected on CD45RA and the negative fraction was taken as the memory subset. Blood was collected by leukapheresis, and PBMCs were isolated by Ficoll-Histopaque density gradient centrifugation and then cryopreserved in liquid nitrogen vapor phase. Analytical flow cytometry was used to check the purity and quantity of each magnetically sorted T cell population. From each sorted fraction, genomic DNA was isolated and quantified by UV absorbance on a Nanodrop 2000c. Overall results and qualifications from the work: Sampling was limited to blood, and TCR repertoires in tissue likely differ from TCR repertoires in blood. Incomplete sequencing was indicated by rarefaction of sorted-subset datasets, despite the large sequencing depth. Pairwise subsampling indicated that sequencing depth was expected to affect the degree of clonotype sharing among donors. Naive subsets generally had larger estimated clonotype richness than memory subsets did. Higher generation probabilities were observed for clonotypes shared by all four sorted-subset donors than for non-shared clonotypes. Because the study included a small number of donors, the genetic and exposure-history diversity represented was limited. Sharing across a handful of donors was observed for approximately 4.6% of naive CD4, 3.5% of naive CD8, 2% to 2.5% of memory CD4, and about 0.38% of memory CD8 clonotypes.

Using the deep immunoSEQ assay, TCR CDR3 regions were amplified from genomic DNA by multiplex PCR. Extracted genomic DNA from each cell subset was spread evenly across all wells of several immunoSEQ 96-well plates, with each plate serving as a replicate. For sorted subsets, each replicate PCR was loaded with 200 ng genomic DNA, equivalent to some 31,000 T cell genomes. Purified libraries were quantified with a Qubit 3.0 fluorometer, sized on a Bioanalyzer 2100, and re-quantified with the KAPA Library Quantification kit. A separate single-read 150-cycle Illumina NextSeq 550 flow cell was used to sequence each immunoSEQ 96-well plate. In the paper's pipeline: Because the immunoSEQ output included only junctional sequences and no quality scores, the filtering could not be the same as the filtering used for full-length reads. To assign V/J genes and CDR3, sequences were annotated against IMGT germline references using PyIR, a Python wrapper for IgBLAST v1.9. Reads were filtered out if the reads had weak V/J assignments (E-value above 1e-6), no CDR3, stop codons, out-of-frame junctions, or ambiguous translated residues. V3J clonotypes were defined as sequences sharing an identical inferred V gene, J gene, and CDR3 amino acid sequence. To compute the percentage overlap between repertoires, the number of shared unique clonotypes was divided by the size of the smaller repertoire. RTK rarefaction, the Chao1 estimator, and Recon v2.1 estimates of unobserved clonotypes were used to assess repertoire richness. For all TCRbeta clonotypes obtained by the gDNA method from four donors, generation probabilities were computed with OLGA. Entries here come from immuneACCESS through TCRdb and include only in-frame sequences with V and J called. Some clones fail to appear in such tables; in the studies checked, an unresolved V gene covers under half of the shortfall, and the cause of the remainder is unknown. For V, J and clone size, that table is used; D and trimming come from the DNA. Within this sample are some 2.3 million clones, with roughly 93% of them counted one time only. Around 0.4% of the sample is taken by the ten largest.

This receptor was taken from a man between 18 and 35 years old in good health. Some clones in this sample may be carry-over from other donors' samples. The sequenced sample was naive CD4+ T cells from PBMCs. The cell subset or site tag for this specimen amounts to: CD45RA+ positively selected.

DNA sequence: TGTGCCAGTAGCTTTGTCCAAGGCGTGGGCGCTTTCTTT. Its protein product is CASSFVQGVGAFF. The rearrangement combines TRBV19 with TRBJ1-1, with the identity of the D gene unclear. Relative to germline, V is 6 bases shorter and J is 11 bases shorter, with 19 bases between their ends. The germline V gene (reference sequence) sets CDR1 to LNHDA and CDR2 to SQIVND. From its cysteine to its phenylalanine, the CDR3 spans 13 amino acids. CDR3 DNA is the only sequence kept; it has 39 bases, read in frame from the first base.